What follows are 16 T cell receptor beta chains derived from one specimen sequenced in a study of blood T cell repertoires in COVID-19. Clones were sequenced by immunoSEQ multiplex PCR, and TCRdb holds only the in-frame ones, with some missing. The table includes under 300,000 clones, roughly nine tenths detected once. Sequenced material: peripheral blood. The receptors were gathered from a woman aged 40 to 55 who had recovered from COVID-19.

The chain combines TRBV19 with TRBJ2-1; 13 nucleotides align to TRBD2. J gave up 1 base and V 5 bases, and 8 bases lay outside the gene matches. The CDR3 spans 18 residues. Germline lookup yields CDR1 LNHDA and CDR2 SQIVND (reference sequence). The CDR3 region is CASSGRLAGGRSYNEQFF. Here the CDR3 DNA reads TGTGCCAGTAGTGGGCGACTAGCGGGAGGTCGTTCCTACAATGAGCAGTTCTTC.

This clone was picked up one time. The chain couples TRBV11-3 to TRBJ1-6; D perhaps matches TRBD1 (6 bases). The CDR3 runs to 17 residues. The V end lost 5 bases, the J end lost 1 base, and 15 bases lay between the germline ends. Germline lookup yields CDR1 SGHNT and CDR2 YENEEA. DNA for the CDR3: TGTGCCAGCAGCCCGGCCCCGGGACATTCCTATAATTCACCCCTCCACTTT. It codes for CASSPAPGHSYNSPLHF.

This chain joins TRBV18 and TRBJ2-5, with D maybe TRBD2 (5 bases). This CDR3 has 15 residues. The germline V gene has CDR1 KGHSH and CDR2 LQKENI. V lost 1 base, J lost 1 base, and 10 bases lay in between. The CDR3 region has the DNA TGTGCCAGCTCACCACAGCGGCTATCCCAAGAGACCCAGTACTTC. Amino acid sequence: CASSPQRLSQETQYF.

V and J are TRBV7-6 and TRBJ2-2, with TRBD1 matching 9 bases. The germline gives CDR1 SGHVS, CDR2 FNYEAQ. After removal of 5 bases from V and 3 bases from J, the junction contained 7 bases not matched to a gene. The CDR3 extends over 16 amino acids. The CDR3 protein is CASSHRTGGDTGELFF. CDR3 nucleotide sequence: TGTGCCAGCAGCCACCGAACAGGGGGCGACACCGGGGAGCTGTTTTTT.

The V gene is TRBV28, the J gene TRBJ2-7, with TRBD2 matching over 11 bases. The ends lost 2 bases at V and 5 bases at J; junction bases unmatched: 8. CDR1 and CDR2 (germline): MDHEN, SYDVKM. The CDR3 contains 16 residues. The CDR3 region has the DNA TGTGCCAGCAGTTTAGCGAGTAGCGGGAGGGGGCACGAGCAGTACTTC. Translating it yields CASSLASSGRGHEQYF.

This clone was recorded only once. The rearrangement joins TRBV28 to TRBJ2-3; D is ambiguous. Germline lookup yields CDR1 MDHEN and CDR2 SYDVKM. The CDR3 contains 14 residues. V dropped 1 base and J dropped 1 base, with 6 bases sitting between them. The CDR3 spells CASSLSFGTDTQYF. The CDR3 DNA is TGTGCCAGCAGTTTATCTTTCGGCACAGATACGCAGTATTTT.

The gene calls are TRBV5-6 and TRBJ2-3; weak D call: TRBD1 (6 bases). Trimming shortened V by 0 bases and J by 2 bases, and 10 bases separated the two germline ends. CDR1 is SGHDT, CDR2 YYEEEE, per germline. The CDR3 has 15 amino acids. CDR3 residues: CASSLEGGPTDTQYF. CDR3 in DNA: TGTGCCAGCAGCTTGGAAGGGGGTCCCACAGATACGCAGTATTTT.

V and J are TRBV6-5 and TRBJ1-5, with a weak D call TRBD1 (5 bases). Trimming shortened V by 6 bases and J by 6 bases, and 12 bases separated the two germline ends. The CDR3 has 13 amino acids. The V gene's germline CDR1 is MNHEY and CDR2 SVGAGI. As DNA, the CDR3 is TGTGCCAGCAGGTTCAGCGGGGCTCAGCCCCAGCATTTT. Translating gives CASRFSGAQPQHF.

This chain joins TRBV4-2 and TRBJ2-5; 8 nucleotides align to TRBD2. Germline V gives CDR1 LGHNA, CDR2 YNFKEQ. Trimming took 0 bases from V and 1 from J; bases not matched to a gene: 7. CDR3 length: 17 residues. In DNA form, the CDR3 reads TGTGCCAGCAGCCAAGAATTGGCGGGAGGCCTCCAAGAGACCCAGTACTTC. Translated: CASSQELAGGLQETQYF.

The rearrangement uses TRBV9 and TRBJ1-4; D is perhaps TRBD1 (6 bases). The CDR3 is 18 amino acids. The V end was cut by 6 bases, the J end by 7 bases, with 28 bases between. In germline, CDR1 is SGDLS, CDR2 YYNGEE. CDR3 sequence (DNA): TGTGCCAGCAACCCCACGGGGGGCTTGGAGAGAAGAAGTGAAAAACTGTTTTTT. Protein: CASNPTGGLERRSEKLFF.

The chain recombines TRBV12-5 with TRBJ1-5; a weak D match, TRBD1 (5 bases). Trimming took off 4 bases at V and 0 bases at J, with 19 bases between the two ends. CDR3 length: 18 amino acids. The germline gives CDR1 LGHNT, CDR2 FRNRAP. CDR3 bases: TGTGCTAGTGGTTCACGATGTGCCAGGGAAAATAGCAATCAGCCCCAGCATTTT. Its protein product is CASGSRCARENSNQPQHF.

The CDR3 coding sequence is TGTGCCAGCAGGTGGACTAGCGGGGTGCAGGATACGCAGTATTTT. This sequence encodes CASRWTSGVQDTQYF. The rearrangement joins TRBV5-5 to TRBJ2-3; 12 positions match TRBD2. V shed 5 bases and J 6 bases; nucleotides not matched to a gene: 7. Germline V gene data show CDR1 as SGHKS and CDR2 as YYEKEE (reference sequence). The CDR3 totals 15 residues.

In its sample, this clone was seen a few times. The chain has TRBV10-3 and TRBJ2-1; TRBD1 aligns across 9 bases. The J segment lost 6 bases and the V segment lost 10 bases, leaving 10 bases of the junction unmatched. The CDR3 runs to 14 residues. Germline loops: CDR1 ENHRY, CDR2 SYGVKD. CDR3 DNA sequence: TGTGCCACAACACAGGGGGCAACGTTCAATGAGCAGTTCTTC. Protein: CATTQGATFNEQFF.

This clone came up a few times. The chain recombines TRBV7-9 with TRBJ1-1, with D uncertain. With 1 base removed from V and 3 bases from J, the gap between germline ends came to 9 bases. Germline V gene data show CDR1 as SEHNR and CDR2 as FQNEAQ (reference sequence). The CDR3 covers 14 residues. The CDR3 sequence is CASSLDPRDTEAFF. The CDR3 bases are TGTGCCAGCAGCTTAGATCCTCGGGACACTGAAGCTTTCTTT.

The CDR3 DNA follows: TGCAGTGCTAGTCTGTTCGTGAACACTGAAGCTTTCTTT. Translation gives CSASLFVNTEAFF. The V and J genes are TRBV20-1 and TRBJ1-1; D gene unclear. Germline V gene sequence: CDR1 DFQATT, CDR2 SNEGSKA (reference sequence). The V end lost 3 bases, the J end lost 0 bases, and 8 bases lay between the germline ends. The CDR3 loop spans 13 amino acids.

The chain carries TRBV7-8 and TRBJ2-1, with 9 bases identical to TRBD1. V trimming: 3 bases; J trimming: 0 bases; junction bases outside the gene matches: 6. Germline V CDR1 and CDR2: SGHVS, FQNEAQ. This CDR3 is 17 amino acids long. CDR3 residues: CASSLAGTGFSYNEQFF. In DNA form, the CDR3 reads TGTGCCAGCAGCTTGGCCGGGACAGGGTTCTCCTACAATGAGCAGTTCTTC.